In this sample, the clone carrying this T cell receptor (beta chain) turned up a few times. The antigen remains unidentified. The CDR3 loop spans 12 amino acids. Germline CDR1 and CDR2: GTSNPN and SVGIG (reference sequence). Trimming took off 7 bases at V and 9 bases at J, with 17 bases between the two ends. This entry comes from a study of T cells in Graves' hyperthyroidism and ophthalmopathy. The study enrolled patients aged 18 to 65 with newly diagnosed hyperthyroidism of under 2 months' duration. Overall study results and limits: Ophthalmopathy was model-predicted a median roughly 6.3 months pre-onset.

RNA transcripts provided the source from which TCR beta CDR3 regions were amplified. The TCR CDR3 first-round RT-PCR relied on the HTBI primer set. TCRdb used MiXCR to reprocess the multiplex PCR reads, holding one entry per CDR3 protein. The sample has hundreds of thousands of distinct CDR3 sequences, 13% seen once; the top ten hold about 9.1%. The receptor was isolated from a woman under 30 with Graves' hyperthyroidism. This sequence joins TRBV30 and TRBJ2-3; D perhaps matches TRBD1 (6 bases). Material for sequencing was blood. This CDR3 is CASHRQAATQYF. The CDR3, as DNA: TGTGCCTCGCATCGACAGGCTGCAACGCAGTATTTT.